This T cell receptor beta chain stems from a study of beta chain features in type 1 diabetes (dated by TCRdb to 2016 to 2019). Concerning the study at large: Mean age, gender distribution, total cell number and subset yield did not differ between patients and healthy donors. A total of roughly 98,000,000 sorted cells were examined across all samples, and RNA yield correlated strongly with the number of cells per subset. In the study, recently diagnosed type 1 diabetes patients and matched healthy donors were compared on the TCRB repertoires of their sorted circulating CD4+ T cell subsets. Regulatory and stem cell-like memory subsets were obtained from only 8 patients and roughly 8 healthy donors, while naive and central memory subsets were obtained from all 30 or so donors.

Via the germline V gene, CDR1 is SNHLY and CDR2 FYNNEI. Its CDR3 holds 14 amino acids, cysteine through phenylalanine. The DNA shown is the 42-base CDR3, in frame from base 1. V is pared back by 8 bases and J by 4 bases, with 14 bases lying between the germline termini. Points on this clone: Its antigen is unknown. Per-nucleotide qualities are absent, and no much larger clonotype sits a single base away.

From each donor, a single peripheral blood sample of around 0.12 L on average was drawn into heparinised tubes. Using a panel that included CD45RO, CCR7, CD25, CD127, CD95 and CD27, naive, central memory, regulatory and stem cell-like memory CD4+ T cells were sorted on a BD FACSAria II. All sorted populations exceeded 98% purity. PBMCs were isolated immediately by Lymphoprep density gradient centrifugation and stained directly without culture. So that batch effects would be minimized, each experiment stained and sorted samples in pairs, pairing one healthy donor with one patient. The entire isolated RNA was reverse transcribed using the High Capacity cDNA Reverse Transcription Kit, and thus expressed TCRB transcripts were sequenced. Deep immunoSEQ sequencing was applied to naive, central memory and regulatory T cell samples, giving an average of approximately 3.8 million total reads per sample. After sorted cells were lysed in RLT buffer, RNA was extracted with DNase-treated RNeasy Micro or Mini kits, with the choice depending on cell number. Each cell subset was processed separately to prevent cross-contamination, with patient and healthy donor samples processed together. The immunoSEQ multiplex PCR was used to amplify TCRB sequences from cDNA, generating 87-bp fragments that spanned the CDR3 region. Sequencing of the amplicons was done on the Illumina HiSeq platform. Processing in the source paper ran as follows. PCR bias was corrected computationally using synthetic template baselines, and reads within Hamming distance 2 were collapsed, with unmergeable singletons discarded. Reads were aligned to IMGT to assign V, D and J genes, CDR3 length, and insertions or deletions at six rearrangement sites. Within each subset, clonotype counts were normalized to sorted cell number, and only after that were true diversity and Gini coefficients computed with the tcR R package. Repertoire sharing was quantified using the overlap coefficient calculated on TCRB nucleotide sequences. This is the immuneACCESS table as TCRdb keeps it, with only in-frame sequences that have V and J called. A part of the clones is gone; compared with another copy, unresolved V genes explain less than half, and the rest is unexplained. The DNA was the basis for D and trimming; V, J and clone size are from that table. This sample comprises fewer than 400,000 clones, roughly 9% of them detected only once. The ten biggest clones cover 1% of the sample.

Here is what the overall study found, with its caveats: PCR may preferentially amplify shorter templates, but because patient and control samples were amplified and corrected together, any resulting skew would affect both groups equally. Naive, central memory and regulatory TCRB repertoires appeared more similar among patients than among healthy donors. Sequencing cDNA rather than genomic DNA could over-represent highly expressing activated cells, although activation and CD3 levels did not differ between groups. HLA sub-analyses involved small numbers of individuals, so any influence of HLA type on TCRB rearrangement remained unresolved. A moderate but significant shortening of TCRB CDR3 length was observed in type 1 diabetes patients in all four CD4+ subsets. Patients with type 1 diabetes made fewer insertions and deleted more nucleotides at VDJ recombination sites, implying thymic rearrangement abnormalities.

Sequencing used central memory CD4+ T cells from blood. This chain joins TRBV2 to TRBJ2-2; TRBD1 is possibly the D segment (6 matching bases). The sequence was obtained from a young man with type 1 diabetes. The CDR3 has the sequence CASGQSLVTGELFF. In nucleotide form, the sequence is TGTGCCAGCGGACAGAGTTTAGTCACCGGGGAGCTGTTTTTT. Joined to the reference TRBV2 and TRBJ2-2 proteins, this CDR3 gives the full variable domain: EPEVTQTPSHQVTQMGQEVILRCVPISNHLYFYWYRQILGQKVEFLVSFYNNEISEKSEIFDDQFSVERPDGSNFTLKIRSTKLEDSAMYFCASGQSLVTGELFFGEGSRLTVL.